The T cell receptor (beta chain) described here comes from a study of blood T cell repertoires in COVID-19. The CDR3 loop spans 14 amino acids. V was shortened by 4 bases and J by 2 bases, with 11 bases between the two germline ends. Germline V gene lookup returns CDR1 SGHTS and CDR2 YDEGEE. A PCR-confirmed or clinician-diagnosed COVID-19 case had contacted exposed participants within 2 weeks of entry. The table came from immunoSEQ multiplex PCR; TCRdb's copy has only in-frame clones and leaves some out. The repertoire holds about 270,000 clones, with under 95% as singletons. Sequencing was performed on PBMCs or T cells enriched from blood (not recorded which). This chain links TRBV5-8 with TRBJ2-3; possible D gene TRBD1, 6 bases. This clonotype was obtained from a man aged 40-55 years who had been exposed to COVID-19. The CDR3 is CASSTPGDTDTQYF. The CDR3 nucleotides read TGTGCCAGCAGCACTCCAGGGGACACAGATACGCAGTATTTT.